Listed here is a single T cell receptor (beta chain). Its antigen is currently unknown. This CDR3 region has 16 residues. Germline-derived CDR1 and CDR2 are DFQATT and SNEGSKA (reference sequence). The V and J ends lost 5 bases and 0 bases respectively, with 14 bases between them. TCRdb redid the calling of the 5' RACE reads with MiXCR, one entry per CDR3 protein. The data hold around 380,000 distinct CDR3 sequences, with roughly 28% observed a single time. This record comes from a study of identical twins' blood T cells. Study in general: Roughly 50 million reads covered roughly 6 alpha-chain and roughly 6 beta-chain libraries. Overall study findings and caveats: Even for out-of-frame TCRbeta, twins reportedly shared V gene usage much more than unrelated donors. Twin similarity might stem from environmental factors, not only genetics.

The source is a woman between 18 and 50 years old in good health. The sample was PBMCs. The chain carries TRBV20-1 and TRBJ2-6; D is uncertain. The chain's CDR3 is CSAVPLKYSGANVLTF. Written as DNA, the CDR3 is TGCAGTGCTGTTCCCTTAAAATACTCTGGGGCCAACGTCCTGACTTTC.